The 26 T cell receptor beta chains below all came from one sample that was sequenced in a study of CD8+CD57+ T cells in acquired aplastic anemia. All sequencing subjects had displayed CD8+CD57+ cell expansion on flow cytometry. TCR beta VDJ and CDR3 profiles were obtained from a genomic DNA template. From the reads, TCRdb called clonotypes with MiXCR, one entry per CDR3 protein. The top ten clones hold roughly 60% of a sample with about 40,000 distinct CDR3 sequences, about 63% of them seen once. Material: sorted CD4+, CD8+, or CD8+CD57+ T cells (not recorded which) from PBMCs. These receptor sequences come from a human donor with aplastic anemia.

This chain connects TRBV12-3 or TRBV12-4 to TRBJ1-2, with D uncertain. V lost 5 bases and J 5 bases, leaving 15 bases between the germline ends. This CDR3 is built from 14 residues. This CDR3 is CASSGPTGIYGYTF. The CDR3 DNA follows: TGTGCCAGCAGTGGACCGACCGGCATATATGGCTACACCTTC.

This clonotype was recorded only once. The chain employs TRBV24-1 and TRBJ2-5; perhaps TRBD1 as D (6 bases). The germline V gene encodes CDR1 KGHDR and CDR2 SFDVKD. The CDR3 is 16 residues long. V lost 2 bases, J lost 2 bases, and 14 bases lay in between. CDR3 DNA: TGTGCCACCAGTGATTCGTCGCAGGGGAAACAAGAGACCCAGTACTTC. Its protein product is CATSDSSQGKQETQYF.

This chain connects TRBV24-1 to TRBJ2-1; D is undetermined. Germline values: CDR1 KGHDR, CDR2 SFDVKD. CDR3 length equals 16 residues. The CDR3 is CATGSSPPSSYNEQFF. CDR3 DNA: TGTGCGACCGGGTCCTCGCCCCCCAGCTCCTACAATGAGCAGTTCTTC.

V usage is TRBV20-1 and J usage is TRBJ1-6; possible D gene TRBD1, 5 bases. The CDR3 has 15 residues. V lost 3 bases, J lost 7 bases, and 16 bases lay in between. CDR1 DFQATT and CDR2 SNEGSKA come from the germline V gene (reference sequence). The CDR3 region is CSARAAGSGNSPLHF. DNA for the CDR3: TGCAGTGCTAGGGCCGCAGGGTCCGGGAATTCACCCCTCCACTTT.

This clonotype is large in the sample. The chain recombines TRBV9 with TRBJ1-1; no clear D gene. Trimming took off 4 bases at V and 1 base at J, with 8 bases between the two ends. This CDR3 region has 13 residues. Germline CDR1 is SGDLS and CDR2 is YYNGEE. CDR3 bases: TGTGCCAGCAGCCAGGACTGGAACACTGAAGCTTTCTTT. It encodes CASSQDWNTEAFF.

The chain joins TRBV15 to TRBJ2-7, with a possible D match to TRBD2 (5 bases). The CDR3 loop spans 15 amino acids. Germline V gene sequence: CDR1 LNHNV, CDR2 YYDKDF (reference sequence). V lost 3 bases, J lost 4 bases, and 16 bases lay in between. For the CDR3, the DNA is TGTGCCACCAGCAGGGCTCCCGGGGTGAGGTACGAGCAGTACTTC. It is translated as CATSRAPGVRYEQYF.

This chain links TRBV15 with TRBJ1-1; D unresolved. Germline lookup yields CDR1 LNHNV and CDR2 YYDKDF (reference sequence). The germline V and J ends were trimmed by 0 bases and 1 base, with 6 bases remaining between them. The CDR3 is 14 amino acids. The DNA for the CDR3 is TGTGCCACCAGCAGAGATCTATCGAACACTGAAGCTTTCTTT. It is translated as CATSRDLSNTEAFF.

This rearrangement joins TRBV10-2 to TRBJ1-2; 10 positions match TRBD1. The CDR3 is 14 residues long. Germline-derived CDR1 and CDR2 are WSHSY and SAAADI. Trimming took 6 bases from V and 8 from J; bases not matched to a gene: 9. The CDR3 region is CASRRDRGYQGYTF. The CDR3 nucleotides are TGCGCCAGCAGAAGGGACAGGGGTTATCAAGGCTACACCTTC.

The rearrangement uses TRBV6-1 and TRBJ2-7, with 8 nucleotides matching TRBD1. With V trimmed by 7 bases and J by 6 bases, 11 bases remained unmatched. This CDR3 has 14 residues. CDR1 is MNHNS, CDR2 SASEGT, per germline. The CDR3 coding sequence is TGTGCCAGCACCTCCGGGACAGGAGAGTCCGAGCAGTACTTC. The encoded protein is CASTSGTGESEQYF.

This clonotype has only one observation. This chain connects TRBV15 to TRBJ1-2, with a weak D call TRBD1 (6 bases). CDR1 LNHNV and CDR2 YYDKDF come from the germline V gene (reference sequence). The CDR3 runs 14 residues. V was trimmed by 0 bases and J by 6 bases, leaving 11 bases between them. CDR3 nucleotides: TGTGCCACCAGCAGAGATAAGGGGGGCCATGGCTACACCTTC. It translates to CATSRDKGGHGYTF.

For this clonotype: A read error may account for a junction end that differs from germline. The genes are TRBV2 and TRBJ1-2; a weak D match, TRBD1 (5 bases). The V gene's germline CDR1 is SNHLY and CDR2 FYNNEI. The CDR3 length is 14 residues. This CDR3 reads CASSFRVLNYGCTF. Here the CDR3 DNA reads TGTGCCAGCAGTTTCAGGGTGCTTAACTATGGCTGCACCTTC. The complete variable domain, with remaining parts taken from reference TRBV2 and TRBJ1-2, reads EPEVTQTPSHQVTQMGQEVILRCVPISNHLYFYWYRQILGQKVEFLVSFYNNEISEKSEIFDDQFSVERPDGSNFTLKIRSTKLEDSAMYFCASSFRVLNYGCTFGSGTRLTVV.

This clonotype was observed at least ten times. CDR3 region: CASSQGGTYEQYF. The CDR3 nucleotides are TGCGCCAGCAGCCAGGGTGGAACCTACGAGCAGTACTTC. The chain joins TRBV4-1 to TRBJ2-7; no clear D gene. Germline V gene sequence: CDR1 MGHRA, CDR2 YSYEKL. The CDR3 loop spans 13 amino acids. V dropped 3 bases and J dropped 2 bases, with 8 bases sitting between them.

This clonotype showed up many times. The rearrangement joins TRBV9 to TRBJ2-7; D unclear. The CDR3 length is 14 residues. CDR1 SGDLS and CDR2 YYNGEE come from the germline V gene. Trimming took 1 base from V and 0 from J, leaving 8 bases between them. The CDR3 DNA follows: TGTGCCAGCAGCGTAACATGGAGCTCCTACGAGCAGTACTTC. This encodes CASSVTWSSYEQYF.

At least ten counts were recorded for this clonotype. CDR3 amino acids: CASSPTVQGGDEQFF. CDR3 nucleotide sequence: TGTGCCAGCAGCCCCACGGTCCAGGGTGGGGATGAGCAGTTCTTC. The rearrangement joins TRBV7-7 to TRBJ2-1; possible D gene TRBD1, 5 bases. CDR1 and CDR2 (germline): SSHAT, FNYEAQ (reference sequence). This CDR3 contains 15 residues. V lost 5 bases and J lost 8, with 19 bases in between. The whole variable domain, filled in from reference TRBV7-7 and TRBJ2-1, reads GAGVSQSPRYKVTKRGQDVTLRCDPISSHATLYWYQQALGQGPEFLTYFNYEAQPDKSGLPSDRFSAERPEGSISTLTIQRTEQRDSAMYRCASSPTVQGGDEQFFGPGTRLTVL.

The CDR3 loop reads CASSVEASYEQYF. The CDR3 region has the DNA TGTGCCAGTAGCGTGGAGGCCTCCTACGAGCAGTACTTC. V usage is TRBV19 and J usage is TRBJ2-7; D is possibly TRBD2 (5 bases). V was shortened by 6 bases and J by 0 bases, with 9 bases between the two germline ends. The CDR3 has 13 amino acids. Germline V gene lookup returns CDR1 LNHDA and CDR2 SQIVND (reference sequence).

This clonotype was picked up many times. The rearrangement links TRBV30 to TRBJ1-5; TRBD1 might be the D (6 bases). The CDR3 spans 14 residues. The V end was cut by 0 bases, the J end by 5 bases, with 11 bases between. Germline V gene lookup returns CDR1 GTSNPN and CDR2 SVGIG (reference sequence). DNA of the CDR3: TGTGCCTGGAGTGTACCCGGGGGCCATCAGCCCCAGCATTTT. Amino acid sequence: CAWSVPGGHQPQHF.

This clonotype was counted many times. V is TRBV5-1 and J is TRBJ2-3, with D possibly called TRBD1 or TRBD2 (6 bases each). V lost 0 bases and J 2 bases, leaving 10 bases between the germline ends. Germline V gene sequence: CDR1 SGHRS, CDR2 YFSETQ. The CDR3 is 15 residues long. The CDR3: CASSLEGGYTDTQYF. The CDR3 DNA is TGCGCCAGCAGCTTGGAGGGGGGTTACACAGATACGCAGTATTTT.

The rearrangement links TRBV7-8 to TRBJ2-7; the D gene could be TRBD1 or TRBD2 (5 bases each). Germline V gene data show CDR1 as SGHVS and CDR2 as FQNEAQ. The length of the CDR3 is 12 residues. Trimming removed 3 bases from V and 7 bases from J, with 10 bases in between. CDR3 amino acids: CASSLGTGEQYF. The DNA for the CDR3 is TGTGCCAGCAGCTTGGGGACCGGGGAGCAGTACTTC. The full variable domain, with the rest looked up from reference TRBV7-8 and TRBJ2-7, is GAGVSQSPRYKVAKRGQDVALRCDPISGHVSLFWYQQALGQGPEFLTYFQNEAQLDKSGLPSDRFFAERPEGSVSTLKIQRTQQEDSAVYLCASSLGTGEQYFGPGTRLTVT.

This clonotype occurred many times. The chain uses TRBV3-1 and TRBJ1-5, with D unclear. The CDR3 is made up of 14 amino acids. Trimming stripped 2 bases from V and 7 bases from J, with 12 bases between. CDR1 is LGHDT, CDR2 YNNKEL, per germline (reference sequence). The CDR3 nucleotides read TGTGCCAGCAGCCAACGTAGTCGCGAGCAGCCCCAGCATTTT. It yields the protein CASSQRSREQPQHF.

This chain uses TRBV20-1 with TRBJ2-3; TRBD2 agrees at 9 bases. Germline V gene lookup returns CDR1 DFQATT and CDR2 SNEGSKA (reference sequence). The CDR3 extends over 19 amino acids. The trim removed 3 bases at V and 0 bases at J, leaving 16 bases unmatched. In nucleotides, the CDR3 is TGCAGTGCTAGGCCTACCTCGGGACTAGCCCACAGAAGCACAGATACGCAGTATTTT. It specifies CSARPTSGLAHRSTDTQYF.

The rearrangement links TRBV29-1 to TRBJ1-5; weak D call: TRBD1 (5 bases). Germline lookup yields CDR1 SQVTM and CDR2 ANQGSEA. The CDR3 loop spans 13 amino acids. Trimming pared 2 bases from V and 3 bases from J, leaving 8 bases between. The DNA of the CDR3 is TGCAGCGTTGAACAGGGACTCAATCAGCCCCAGCATTTT. Protein product: CSVEQGLNQPQHF.

This clonotype was counted a few times. J is TRBJ2-5 and V is TRBV7-6; D is ambiguous. The V end was cut by 1 base, the J end by 5 bases, with 8 bases between. The CDR3 is 13 residues long. From germline, CDR1 is SGHVS and CDR2 FNYEAQ. CDR3 protein: CASSLGVGETQYF. CDR3 bases: TGTGCCAGCAGCTTAGGCGTGGGGGAGACCCAGTACTTC. The full variable domain, with the rest looked up from reference TRBV7-6 and TRBJ2-5, is GAGVSQSPRYKVTKRGQDVALRCDPISGHVSLYWYRQALGQGPEFLTYFNYEAQQDKSGLPNDRFSAERPEGSISTLTIQRTEQRDSAMYRCASSLGVGETQYFGPGTRLLVL.

The gene calls are TRBV19 and TRBJ2-7, with a possible D match to TRBD1 (6 bases). The CDR3 spans 14 residues. V was shortened by 10 bases and J by 1 base, with 17 bases between the two germline ends. CDR1 LNHDA and CDR2 SQIVND come from the germline V gene (reference sequence). The CDR3, as DNA: TGTGCCACCAGTAGTAACAGGGAATCCTACGAGCAGTACTTC. Its translation is CATSSNRESYEQYF.

The J gene is TRBJ1-1, the V gene TRBV29-1, with 7 bases aligning to TRBD1. Per the germline V gene, CDR1 is SQVTM and CDR2 is ANQGSEA. This CDR3 has 11 amino acids. V gave up 6 bases and J gave up 6 bases; unmatched junction bases: 4. The CDR3 region is CSVVQGSEAFF. DNA for the CDR3: TGCAGCGTGGTACAGGGGTCTGAAGCTTTCTTT.

The rearrangement links TRBV20-1 to TRBJ2-5; the D is unclear. The CDR3 totals 10 residues. V shed 7 bases and J shed 2 bases, with 5 bases lying between them. Germline CDR1 is DFQATT and CDR2 is SNEGSKA (reference sequence). Here the CDR3 reads CSVSQETQYF. The CDR3 DNA reads as TGCAGTGTTTCGCAAGAGACCCAGTACTTC.

This clonotype was seen a few times. The genes are TRBV19 and TRBJ2-5; D is undetermined. Germline V gene data show CDR1 as LNHDA and CDR2 as SQIVND (reference sequence). V was pared by 9 bases and J by 5 bases, with 19 bases between. There are 14 residues in the CDR3. CDR3 amino acids: CASSFQGGEETQYF. CDR3 nucleotide sequence: TGTGCCAGCAGCTTTCAAGGCGGTGAGGAGACCCAGTACTTC.